The rows below give T cell receptor beta chains drawn from one sample of a study of cytotoxic CD8 clonotypes in ibrutinib-treated CLL. TCRdb's copy holds only in-frame clones and misses some; the assay was immunoSEQ multiplex PCR. This sample carries 50,000 to 60,000 clones, less than 85% of them seen once, and the ten largest clones take roughly 22%. The sample in question was PBMCs, obtained after 24 months of ibrutinib treatment. Every receptor here comes from a human donor with chronic lymphocytic leukemia. CDR3s include the opening cysteine and the closing phenylalanine or tryptophan. D genes are given only for firm matches.

>-|TRBV6-1
CASIVGGTQYF
>-|TRBV5-6
CASSLGQIANTGELFF
>TRBD2|TRBV10-1
CASSDGTSGRNEQFF
>TRBD1|TRBV30
CAWSTLGQGAEAFF
>TRBD2|TRBV5-1
CASSAGLGNTGELFF
>-|TRBV7-9
CASSPSWEQFF
>-|TRBV15
CATSRGGVGQPQHF
>TRBD1|TRBV10-2
CASGQTGENEKLFF
>-|TRBV7-3
CASSPGTGETQYF
>TRBD1|TRBV19
CASRMGPTGGGGYTF
>TRBD1|TRBV28
CASSLFGQGGEKLFF
>-|TRBV5-1
CASSLNGFRGRATDTQYF
>-|TRBV6-6
CASSISGDLNYGYTF
>TRBD2|TRBV18
CASSPGLAGSSTDTQYF
>-|TRBV5-1
CASSLGLTGTMNTEAFF
>TRBD2|TRBV28
CASSPSPSGRTNEQFF
>TRBD2|TRBV7-2
CASSFLAGADTGELFF
>TRBD2|TRBV5-1
CASSASGSSYEQYF
>TRBD1|TRBV7-8
CASSLGPGQGTYGYTF
>-|TRBV9
CASSVVGVGAEAFF
>-|TRBV7-2
CASSLAGGDGYGYTF
>TRBD1|TRBV5-8
CASSFPRDRVFGYTF
>TRBD1|TRBV6-6
CASSQGTGGYEQYF
>TRBD1|TRBV6-5
CASSYSGQGNQPQHF
>-|TRBV5-1
CASSGSTDTQYF
>-|TRBV28
CASSLSAVKGGAYTEAFF
>-|TRBV30
CAWSVLGDSSTDTQYF
>-|TRBV19
CASSPDGTYGYTF
>TRBD1|TRBV18
CASSPSTGATEAFF